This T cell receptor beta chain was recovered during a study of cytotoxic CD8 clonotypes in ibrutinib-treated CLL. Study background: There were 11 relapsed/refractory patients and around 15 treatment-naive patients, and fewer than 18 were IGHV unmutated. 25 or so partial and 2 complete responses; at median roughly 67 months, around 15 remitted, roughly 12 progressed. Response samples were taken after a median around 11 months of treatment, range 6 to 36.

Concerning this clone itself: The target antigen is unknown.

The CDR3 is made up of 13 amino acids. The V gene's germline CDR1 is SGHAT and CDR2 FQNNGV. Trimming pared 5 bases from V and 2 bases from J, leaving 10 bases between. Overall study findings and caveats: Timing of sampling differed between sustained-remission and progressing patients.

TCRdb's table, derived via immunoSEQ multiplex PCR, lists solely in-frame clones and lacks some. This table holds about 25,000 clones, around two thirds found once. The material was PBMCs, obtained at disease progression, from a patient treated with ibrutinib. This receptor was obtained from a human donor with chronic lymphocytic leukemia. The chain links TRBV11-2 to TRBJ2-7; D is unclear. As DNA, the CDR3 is TGTGCCAGCAGCCAGACGGTCGCCTACGAGCAGTACTTC. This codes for CASSQTVAYEQYF.